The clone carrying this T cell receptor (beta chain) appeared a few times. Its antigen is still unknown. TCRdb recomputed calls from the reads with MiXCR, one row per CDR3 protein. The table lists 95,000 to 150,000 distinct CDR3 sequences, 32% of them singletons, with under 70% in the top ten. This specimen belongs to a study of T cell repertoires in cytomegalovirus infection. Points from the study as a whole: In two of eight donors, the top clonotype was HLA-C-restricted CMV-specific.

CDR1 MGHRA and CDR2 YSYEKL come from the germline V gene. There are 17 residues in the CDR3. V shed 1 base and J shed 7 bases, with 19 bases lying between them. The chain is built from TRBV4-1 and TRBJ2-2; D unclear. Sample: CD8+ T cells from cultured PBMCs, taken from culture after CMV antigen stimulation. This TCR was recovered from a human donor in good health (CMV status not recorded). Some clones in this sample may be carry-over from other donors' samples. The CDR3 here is CASSQVLRLEYLGELFF. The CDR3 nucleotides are TGCGCCAGCAGCCAAGTCCTGCGACTCGAATACCTCGGGGAGCTGTTTTTT.